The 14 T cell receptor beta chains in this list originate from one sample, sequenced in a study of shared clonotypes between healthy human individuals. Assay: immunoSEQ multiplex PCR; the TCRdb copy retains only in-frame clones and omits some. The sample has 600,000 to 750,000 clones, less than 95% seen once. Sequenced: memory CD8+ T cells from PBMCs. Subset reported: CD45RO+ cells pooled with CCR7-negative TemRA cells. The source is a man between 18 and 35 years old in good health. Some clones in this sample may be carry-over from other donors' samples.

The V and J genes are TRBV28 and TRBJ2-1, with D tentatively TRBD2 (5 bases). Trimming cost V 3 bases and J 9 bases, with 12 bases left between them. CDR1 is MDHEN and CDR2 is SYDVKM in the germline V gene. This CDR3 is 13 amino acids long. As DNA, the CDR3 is TGTGCCAGCAGTTTTTGGTATGAGGGTGAGCAGTTCTTC. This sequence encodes CASSFWYEGEQFF.

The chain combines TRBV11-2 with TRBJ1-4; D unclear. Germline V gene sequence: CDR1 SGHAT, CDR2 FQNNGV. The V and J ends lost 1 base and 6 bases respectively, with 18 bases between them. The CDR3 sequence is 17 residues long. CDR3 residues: CASSLAPLRTTDEKLFF. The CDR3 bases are TGTGCCAGCAGCTTAGCCCCGCTGCGGACCACGGATGAAAAACTGTTTTTT.

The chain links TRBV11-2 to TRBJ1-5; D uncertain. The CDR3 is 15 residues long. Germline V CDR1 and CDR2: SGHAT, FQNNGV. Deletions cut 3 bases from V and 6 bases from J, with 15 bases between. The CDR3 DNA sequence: TGTGCCAGCAGCTTGGTTGGCGGAATTGGTCAGCCCCAGCATTTT. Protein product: CASSLVGGIGQPQHF.

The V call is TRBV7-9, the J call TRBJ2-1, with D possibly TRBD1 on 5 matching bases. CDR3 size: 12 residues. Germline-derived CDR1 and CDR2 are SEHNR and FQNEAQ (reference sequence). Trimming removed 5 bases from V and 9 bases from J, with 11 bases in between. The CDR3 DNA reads TGTGCCAGCAGCCGCGGACAAACTGAGCAGTTCTTC. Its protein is CASSRGQTEQFF.

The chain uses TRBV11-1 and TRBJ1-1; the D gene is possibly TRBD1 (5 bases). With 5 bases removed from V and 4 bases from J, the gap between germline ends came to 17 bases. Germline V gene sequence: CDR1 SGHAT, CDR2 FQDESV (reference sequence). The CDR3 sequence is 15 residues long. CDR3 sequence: CASSPRGGVGTEAFF. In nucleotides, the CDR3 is TGTGCCAGCAGCCCCCGGGGGGGGGTTGGCACTGAAGCTTTCTTT.

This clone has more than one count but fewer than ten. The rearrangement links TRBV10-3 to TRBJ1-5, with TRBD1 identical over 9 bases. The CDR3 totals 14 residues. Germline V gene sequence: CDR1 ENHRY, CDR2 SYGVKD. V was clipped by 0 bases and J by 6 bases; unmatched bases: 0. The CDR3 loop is CAISESTGGQPQHF. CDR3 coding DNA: TGTGCCATCAGTGAGTCGACAGGGGGTCAGCCCCAGCATTTT.

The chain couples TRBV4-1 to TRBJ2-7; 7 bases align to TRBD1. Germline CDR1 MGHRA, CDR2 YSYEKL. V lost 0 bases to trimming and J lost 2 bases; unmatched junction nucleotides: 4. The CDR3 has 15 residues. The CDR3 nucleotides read TGCGCCAGCAGCCAAGACGGGGACAGAGCCTACGAGCAGTACTTC. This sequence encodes CASSQDGDRAYEQYF.

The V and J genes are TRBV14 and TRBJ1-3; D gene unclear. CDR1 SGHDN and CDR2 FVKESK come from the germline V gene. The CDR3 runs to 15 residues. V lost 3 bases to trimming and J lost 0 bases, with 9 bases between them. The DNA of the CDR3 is TGTGCCAGCAGCCACCTAGCGCACTCTGGAAACACCATATATTTT. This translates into CASSHLAHSGNTIYF.

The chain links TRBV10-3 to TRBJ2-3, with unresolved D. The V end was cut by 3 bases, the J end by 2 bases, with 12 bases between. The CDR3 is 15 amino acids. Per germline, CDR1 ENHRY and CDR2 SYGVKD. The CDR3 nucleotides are TGTGCCATCAGTGATGAGGACCAGGCCACAGATACGCAGTATTTT. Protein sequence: CAISDEDQATDTQYF.

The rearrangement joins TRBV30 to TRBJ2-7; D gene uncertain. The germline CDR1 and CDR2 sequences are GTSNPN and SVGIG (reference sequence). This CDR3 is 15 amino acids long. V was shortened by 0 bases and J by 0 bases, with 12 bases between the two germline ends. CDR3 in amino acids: CAWSVRGFLSYEQYF. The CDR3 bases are TGTGCCTGGAGTGTACGTGGGTTCCTCTCCTACGAGCAGTACTTC.

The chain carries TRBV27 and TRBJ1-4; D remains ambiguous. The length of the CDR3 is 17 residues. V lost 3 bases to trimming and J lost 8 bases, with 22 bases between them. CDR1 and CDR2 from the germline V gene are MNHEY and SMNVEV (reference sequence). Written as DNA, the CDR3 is TGTGCCAGCAGTTTGGTGGGCCTCGTGGGTAGGAAGGAAAAACTGTTTTTT. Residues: CASSLVGLVGRKEKLFF.

CDR3: CASSYGSGTNYEQYF. Here the CDR3 DNA reads TGTGCCAGCAGTTACGGAAGCGGGACGAACTACGAGCAGTACTTC. The rearrangement joins TRBV6-5 to TRBJ2-7; the match to TRBD2 covers 7 bases. The CDR3 consists of 15 residues. CDR1 and CDR2 from the germline V gene are MNHEY and SVGAGI. Trimming at V came to 2 bases and at J to 3 bases, leaving 7 bases not matched to a gene.

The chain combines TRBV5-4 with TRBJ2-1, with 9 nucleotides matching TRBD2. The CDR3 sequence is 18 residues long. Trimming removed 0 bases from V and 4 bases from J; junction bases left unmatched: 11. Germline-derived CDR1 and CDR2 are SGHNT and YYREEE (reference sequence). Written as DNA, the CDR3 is TGTGCCAGCAGCTTGGATTTGGCTAGCGGGACACTTTACAATGAGCAGTTCTTC. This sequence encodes CASSLDLASGTLYNEQFF. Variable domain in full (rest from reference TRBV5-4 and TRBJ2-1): ETGVTQSPTHLIKTRGQQVTLRCSSQSGHNTVSWYQQALGQGPQFIFQYYREEENGRGNFPPRFSGLQFPNYSSELNVNALELDDSALYLCASSLDLASGTLYNEQFFGPGTRLTVL.

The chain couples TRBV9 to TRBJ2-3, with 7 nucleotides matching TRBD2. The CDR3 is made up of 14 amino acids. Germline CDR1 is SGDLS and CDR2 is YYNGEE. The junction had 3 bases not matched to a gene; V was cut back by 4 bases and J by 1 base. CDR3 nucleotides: TGTGCCAGCAGCCCGAGCGGGGGCACAGATACGCAGTATTTT. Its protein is CASSPSGGTDTQYF.